This T cell receptor beta chain emerged from a study of T cell changes during pregnancy in multiple sclerosis. Germline values: CDR1 SEHNR, CDR2 FQNEAQ (reference sequence). Trimming left V 4 bases short and J 7 bases short, with 16 bases between. This CDR3 is built from 15 residues. Measured with immunoSEQ multiplex PCR; TCRdb has only the in-frame clones, and not every one. Among fewer than 85,000 clones listed, roughly 90% were seen once. This specimen was peripheral blood, taken in the first trimester of pregnancy. The V gene is TRBV7-9, the J gene TRBJ1-4, with no clear D. This sequence originates from a female donor in good health, enrolled as a control in a pregnancy study. The CDR3 region has the DNA TGTGCCAGCAGCTCAGCACGACGCCGAGGTGAAAAACTGTTTTTT. Its translation is CASSSARRRGEKLFF.